The rows below give T cell receptor beta chains drawn from one sample of a study of blood T cell repertoires in COVID-19. Libraries were prepared by immunoSEQ multiplex PCR; TCRdb keeps only in-frame clonotypes and omits some of them. The data show more than 200,000 clones, with 80% to 85% seen just once and roughly 8.2% held by the top ten. Sequenced: peripheral blood. The source of these receptors is a woman of 80 years or more with COVID-19, enrolled during active disease. CDR3s include the opening cysteine and the closing phenylalanine or tryptophan. Fields, in order: V gene, clone size, J gene, D gene, CDR3 DNA, CDR3 protein. A D gene is named only where the DNA matches it firmly. Expanded clones get a size class; other rows say once, few or many, or leave the size out.

>TRBV30|NA|TRBJ1-2|NA
TGTGCCTGGAGTGACAACGCTGGTACTAAGAACTATGGCTACACCTTC
CAWSDNAGTKNYGYTF
>TRBV6-6|once|TRBJ2-7|TRBD2
TGTGCCAGCAGACCTGACGGTGGGAGGGACGAGCAGTACTTC
CASRPDGGRDEQYF
>TRBV28|NA|TRBJ2-7|NA
TGTGCCAGCAGTCAGCAGACAGCCCCCCCCTACGAGCAGTACTTC
CASSQQTAPPYEQYF
>TRBV5-1|NA|TRBJ1-6|TRBD1
TGCGCCAGCAGCCTGGGAAGGGACAGGAATAATTCACCCCTCCACTTT
CASSLGRDRNNSPLHF
>TRBV2|few|TRBJ1-1|NA
TGTGCCAGCACATTCCAGGGGCCCACTGAAGCTTTCTTT
CASTFQGPTEAFF
>TRBV6-5|NA|TRBJ2-1|NA
TGTGCCGCCCGAGGTTCAGCTTACAATGAGCAGTTCTTC
CAARGSAYNEQFF
>TRBV7-9|NA|TRBJ1-2|TRBD1
TGTGCCAGCAGGGGGACAGGGGAGCACTATGGCTACACCTTC
CASRGTGEHYGYTF
>TRBV9|few|TRBJ2-7|NA
TGTGCCAGCAGCGTAGATGGGAGGACTGGAGGGGTGCAGTACTTC
CASSVDGRTGGVQYF
>TRBV9|NA|TRBJ2-5|NA
TGTGCCAGCAGCGTGTTGGGGGGGCTGCGGGAGACCCAGTACTTC
CASSVLGGLRETQYF
>TRBV5-1|NA|TRBJ1-2|NA
TGCGCCAGCAGCTTTCAAGCCCCCTATGGCTACACCTTC
CASSFQAPYGYTF
>TRBV30|NA|TRBJ2-3|NA
TGTGCCTGGAGTCCCGAGGGAGGTACGCAGTATTTT
CAWSPEGGTQYF
>TRBV3-1/TRBV3-2|NA|TRBJ1-2|NA
TGTGCCAGCAGCCAAGATTGGGGGGACTATGGCTACACCTTC
CASSQDWGDYGYTF
>TRBV5-6|NA|TRBJ2-3|TRBD1
TGTGCCAGCAGCTTGTCCCTAACAGGGGGCGCGGAAGATACGCAGTATTTT
CASSLSLTGGAEDTQYF
>TRBV6-5|NA|TRBJ1-5|NA
TGTGCCAGCGGCCCAGGGTCGGTCAATCAGCCCCAGCATTTT
CASGPGSVNQPQHF
>TRBV30|NA|TRBJ1-1|TRBD1
TGTGCCTGGAGTGTAGACAGGGGGCGTTGGGCTTTCTTT
CAWSVDRGRWAFF
>TRBV30|NA|TRBJ1-2|NA
TGTGCCTGGAAGATTAGCTATGGCTACACCTTC
CAWKISYGYTF
>TRBV2|once|TRBJ2-3|TRBD1
TGTGCCAGCAGTGGAAGGGGGCGGGTCACAGATACGCAGTATTTT
CASSGRGRVTDTQYF
>TRBV7-3|NA|TRBJ1-6|TRBD1
TGTGCCAGCAGCCAAACCGGGACAGATAATTCACCCCTCCACTTT
CASSQTGTDNSPLHF
>TRBV7-9|few|TRBJ2-2|TRBD1
TGTGCCAGCAGCTTAGAAAGGGACAGGGGCAACACCGGGGAGCTGTTTTTT
CASSLERDRGNTGELFF
>TRBV30|NA|TRBJ1-4|NA
TGTGCCTGGAGTGCGTGGAGCCTCGAAGAAAAACTGTTTTTT
CAWSAWSLEEKLFF
>TRBV5-4|once|TRBJ2-7|NA
TGTGCCAGCAGCTTGGCGGGAGTAAGCGAGCAGTACTTC
CASSLAGVSEQYF
>TRBV7-2|NA|TRBJ1-5|NA
TGTGCCAGCAGCCCTGAGCCCAGACAACTCCAGCATTTT
CASSPEPRQLQHF
>TRBV9|NA|TRBJ1-2|NA
TGTGCCAGCAGCGCCGGCGGGGGCGGAGGCTACACCTTC
CASSAGGGGGYTF
>TRBV7-8|NA|TRBJ2-7|TRBD2
TGTGCCAGCAGCTTAGGGGCTAGCGGGGGTTACGAGCAGTACTTC
CASSLGASGGYEQYF
>TRBV7-3|NA|TRBJ1-1|NA
TGTGCCAGCAGCTTAAATGGGGCCGACACTGAAGCTTTCTTT
CASSLNGADTEAFF
>TRBV3-1/TRBV3-2|NA|TRBJ1-3|NA
TGTGCCAGCAGCCAAGACTACCTCTCTGGAAACACCATATATTTT
CASSQDYLSGNTIYF
>TRBV25-1|NA|TRBJ1-2|NA
TGTGCCAGCAGTGGGTCGGGACATCAGGGGCTCTATGGCTACACCTTC
CASSGSGHQGLYGYTF
>TRBV10-3|NA|TRBJ1-1|TRBD1
TGTGCCATCAGAAAAGTTGGACAGGGGGCAACTGAAGCTTTCTTT
CAIRKVGQGATEAFF
>TRBV7-9|NA|TRBJ1-2|TRBD1
TGTGCCAGCAGCAAATCCGGGACAGACTATGGCTACACCTTC
CASSKSGTDYGYTF
>TRBV6-6|many|TRBJ1-4|NA
TGTGCCAGCAGTTACCAGGGGGAAAAACTGTTTTTT
CASSYQGEKLFF
>TRBV18|NA|TRBJ2-1|TRBD2
TGTGCCAGCTCACCACGTGAGTCCGGGACTAGCGGGAGGAAGCCGTTCTTC
CASSPRESGTSGRKPFF
>TRBV7-2|NA|TRBJ2-5|NA
TGTGCCAGCAGCTTATGGGGGACTCAAGAGACCCAGTACTTC
CASSLWGTQETQYF